This passage covers 11 T cell receptor beta chains from one sample sequenced in a study of T cell responses to AZD1222 COVID-19 vaccine. Produced via immunoSEQ multiplex PCR; TCRdb's table is partial and in-frame only. The table has roughly 150,000 clones, around nine tenths seen once; the top ten hold less than 9.5%. The specimen comprised peripheral blood, sampled 28 days after the second AZD1222 dose. The receptors were gathered from an adult who received the AZD1222 COVID-19 vaccine.

CDR3 coding DNA: TGTGCCAGCAGCGTAGAACGGTACCCCTACGAGCAGTACTTC. Translated: CASSVERYPYEQYF. V gene TRBV9 combines with J gene TRBJ2-7; D ambiguous. This CDR3 has 14 residues. From germline, CDR1 is SGDLS and CDR2 YYNGEE. Trimming removed 0 bases from V and 2 bases from J, with 9 bases in between.

The chain carries TRBV28 and TRBJ1-6; 7 nucleotides line up with TRBD1. CDR1 is MDHEN and CDR2 is SYDVKM in the germline V gene. V gave up 5 bases and J gave up 5 bases; unmatched junction bases: 12. The CDR3 contains 17 residues. The CDR3 DNA follows: TGTGCCAGCAGTGGAATCCGACAGGGAACTCATAATTCACCCCTCCACTTT. Protein sequence: CASSGIRQGTHNSPLHF.

V and J are TRBV6-5 and TRBJ1-3, with D unclear. Trimming removed 5 bases at V and 3 bases at J, with 8 bases between. Germline V gives CDR1 MNHEY, CDR2 SVGAGI. The CDR3 extends over 13 amino acids. The CDR3 coding sequence is TGTGCCAGCAGTACCAGACATGGAAACACCATATATTTT. Translated: CASSTRHGNTIYF.

The chain recombines TRBV6-5 with TRBJ1-3; TRBD1 matches 7 bases. The CDR3 has 14 amino acids. Looked up from germline, CDR1 is MNHEY and CDR2 is SVGAGI. J lost 4 bases, V lost 6 bases, and 6 bases had no gene match. The CDR3 is CASRSQGLGNTIYF. DNA of the CDR3: TGTGCCAGCAGATCACAGGGGTTAGGAAACACCATATATTTT.

The rearrangement joins TRBV5-1 to TRBJ1-2, with 9 bases aligning to TRBD1. Germline CDR1 and CDR2: SGHRS and YFSETQ. This CDR3 region has 15 residues. Germline trimming cut 1 base from V and 2 bases from J; bases unmatched to any gene: 3. CDR3 DNA sequence: TGCGCCAGCAGCTTGAGGACAGGGGTCAACTATGGCTACACCTTC. Its protein is CASSLRTGVNYGYTF. The whole variable domain, remainder taken from reference TRBV5-1 and TRBJ1-2, is KAGVTQTPRYLIKTRGQQVTLSCSPISGHRSVSWYQQTPGQGLQFLFEYFSETQRNKGNFPGRFSGRQFSNSRSEMNVSTLELGDSALYLCASSLRTGVNYGYTFGSGTRLTVV.

The gene calls are TRBV27 and TRBJ1-5; weak D call: TRBD1 (5 bases). Germline assignment: CDR1 MNHEY and CDR2 SMNVEV (reference sequence). The CDR3 runs 13 residues. V lost 5 bases and J lost 5, with 10 bases in between. The CDR3 is CASSPGRDQPQHF. The CDR3 DNA reads as TGTGCCAGCAGTCCAGGGAGGGATCAGCCCCAGCATTTT.

The CDR3 protein is CASSFLTGGDEQFF. CDR3 nucleotides: TGTGCCAGCAGCTTTTTAACAGGGGGGGATGAGCAGTTCTTC. The J gene is TRBJ2-1, the V gene TRBV7-9, with D tentatively TRBD1 (8 bases). Looked up from germline, CDR1 is SEHNR and CDR2 is FQNEAQ (reference sequence). This CDR3 has 14 residues. Deletions cut 3 bases from V and 8 bases from J, with 14 bases between.

The chain is built from TRBV6-5 and TRBJ2-7; TRBD1 might be the D (5 bases). The germline V gene encodes CDR1 MNHEY and CDR2 SVGAGI. V lost 4 bases and J lost 4, with 20 bases in between. CDR3 length equals 16 residues. The CDR3 nucleotides are TGTGCCAGCAGTTTTCTCTCCAGGACATCCCCTTACGAGCAGTACTTC. Residues: CASSFLSRTSPYEQYF.

The gene calls are TRBV4-1 and TRBJ2-7, with 7 bases lining up with TRBD2. This CDR3 comprises 16 residues. CDR1 is MGHRA and CDR2 is YSYEKL in the germline V gene. The ends lost 2 bases at V and 2 bases at J; junction bases unmatched: 9. The CDR3 sequence: CASSQTGTGGTYEQYF. For the CDR3, the DNA is TGCGCCAGCAGCCAAACCGGCACGGGAGGAACCTACGAGCAGTACTTC.

V and J are TRBV7-2 and TRBJ1-1, with D maybe TRBD1 (6 bases). V was clipped by 1 base and J by 1 base, with 10 bases between them. This CDR3 has 15 amino acids. The germline V gene encodes CDR1 SGHTA and CDR2 FQGNSA. CDR3 sequence (DNA): TGTGCCAGCAGCTTAGGACCAGGGGCGAACACTGAAGCTTTCTTT. Protein: CASSLGPGANTEAFF.

The sample holds one count of this clone. V and J are TRBV7-7 and TRBJ2-2, with a weak D call TRBD1 (5 bases). Germline-derived CDR1 and CDR2 are SSHAT and FNYEAQ (reference sequence). The CDR3 sequence is 16 residues long. The V end lost 5 bases, the J end lost 4 bases, and 17 bases lay between the germline ends. The CDR3 DNA is TGTGCCAGCAGCCCAGGCAGGGTGATATCCACCGGGGAGCTGTTTTTT. This codes for CASSPGRVISTGELFF. Looking up the rest from reference TRBV7-7 and TRBJ2-2 gives the full variable domain: GAGVSQSPRYKVTKRGQDVTLRCDPISSHATLYWYQQALGQGPEFLTYFNYEAQPDKSGLPSDRFSAERPEGSISTLTIQRTEQRDSAMYRCASSPGRVISTGELFFGEGSRLTVL.